This TCR beta chain derives from a study of blood T cells in healthy people across ages. Across the study: Per two T cells, about one barcoded beta molecule was captured through template switching. Study-level results: Diversity of TCR beta per million T cells declined in a roughly linear way with age. Estimated diversity that came from one million T cells was considered an underestimate.

There were healthy Caucasian individuals from Russia, aged roughly 6 to 95, serving as donors. Details on this clonotype: What it recognizes is unknown. This is likely an artifact of a read error, given a far larger clone one base away.

A second PCR of roughly 6 to 12 cycles used a sample-barcoded 5' primer and a J-beta primer mix. TCRdb passed the 5' RACE reads through MiXCR, listing each CDR3 protein once. Among some 1.8 million distinct CDR3 sequences listed, around 40% were seen once. The germline V gene encodes CDR1 LGHDT and CDR2 YNNKEL (reference sequence). The CDR3 runs 13 residues. The chain joins TRBV3-1 to TRBJ2-7; TRBD1 aligns across 8 bases. Material: blood. This clonotype was obtained from a human donor in good health. This CDR3 reads CAGSPGTGYEQYF. CDR3 bases: TGTGCCGGCAGCCCCGGGACAGGCTACGAGCAGTACTTC.